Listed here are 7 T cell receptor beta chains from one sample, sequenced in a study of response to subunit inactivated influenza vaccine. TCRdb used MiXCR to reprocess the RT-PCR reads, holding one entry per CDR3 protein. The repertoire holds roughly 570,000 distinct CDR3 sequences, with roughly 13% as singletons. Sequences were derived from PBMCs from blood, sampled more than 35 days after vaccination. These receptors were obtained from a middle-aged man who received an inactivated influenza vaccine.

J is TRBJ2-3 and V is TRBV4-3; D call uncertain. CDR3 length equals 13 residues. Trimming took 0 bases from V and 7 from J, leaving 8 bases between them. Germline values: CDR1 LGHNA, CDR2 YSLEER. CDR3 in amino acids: CASSQDKAYTQYF. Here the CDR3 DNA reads TGCGCCAGCAGCCAAGATAAGGCATATACGCAGTATTTT.

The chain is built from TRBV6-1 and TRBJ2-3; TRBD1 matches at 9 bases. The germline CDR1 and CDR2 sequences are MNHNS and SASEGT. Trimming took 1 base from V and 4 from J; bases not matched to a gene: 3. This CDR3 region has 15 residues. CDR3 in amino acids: CASSEDGTGSDTQYF. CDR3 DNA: TGTGCCAGCAGTGAAGACGGGACAGGGTCAGATACGCAGTATTTT.

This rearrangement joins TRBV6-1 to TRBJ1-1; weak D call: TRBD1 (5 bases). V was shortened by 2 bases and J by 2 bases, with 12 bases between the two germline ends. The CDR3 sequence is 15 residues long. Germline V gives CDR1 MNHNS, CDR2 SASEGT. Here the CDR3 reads CASSELGGRNTEAFF. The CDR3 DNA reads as TGTGCCAGCAGTGAACTCGGGGGGAGAAACACTGAAGCTTTCTTT.

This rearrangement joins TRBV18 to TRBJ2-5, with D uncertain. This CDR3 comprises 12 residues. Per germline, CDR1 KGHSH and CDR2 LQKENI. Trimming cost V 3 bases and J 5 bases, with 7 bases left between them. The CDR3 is CASSPSVETQYF. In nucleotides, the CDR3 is TGTGCCAGCTCACCGAGTGTGGAGACCCAGTACTTC. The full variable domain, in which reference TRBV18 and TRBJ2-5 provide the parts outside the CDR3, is NAGVMQNPRHLVRRRGQEARLRCSPMKGHSHVYWYRQLPEEGLKFMVYLQKENIIDESGMPKERFSAEFPKEGPSILRIQQVVRGDSAAYFCASSPSVETQYFGPGTRLLVL.

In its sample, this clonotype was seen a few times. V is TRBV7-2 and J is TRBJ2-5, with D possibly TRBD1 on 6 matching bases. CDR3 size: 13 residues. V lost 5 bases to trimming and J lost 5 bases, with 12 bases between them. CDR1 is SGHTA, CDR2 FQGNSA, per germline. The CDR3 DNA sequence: TGTGCCAGCAGCAATGGACAGTGGGAGACCCAGTACTTC. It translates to CASSNGQWETQYF.

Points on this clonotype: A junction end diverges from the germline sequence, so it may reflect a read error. CDR3 coding DNA: TGCGCCAGCAGCTTGAAAGCCGGATCAGTATACGAGCCCCACTTC. This codes for CASSLKAGSVYEPHF. J is TRBJ2-7 and V is TRBV5-1; D not certain. The CDR3 has 15 amino acids. The V gene's germline CDR1 is SGHRS and CDR2 YFSETQ.

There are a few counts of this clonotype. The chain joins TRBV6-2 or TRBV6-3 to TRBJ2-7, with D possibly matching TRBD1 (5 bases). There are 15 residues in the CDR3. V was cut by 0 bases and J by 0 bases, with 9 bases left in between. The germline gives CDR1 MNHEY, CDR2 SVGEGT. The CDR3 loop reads CASSYSVQDSYEQYF. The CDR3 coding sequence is TGTGCCAGCAGTTACTCCGTACAGGACTCCTACGAGCAGTACTTC.